This T cell receptor beta chain was profiled in a study of blood T cell repertoires in COVID-19. The method was immunoSEQ multiplex PCR; TCRdb's version includes in-frame clones alone and lacks a portion of them. The sample has over 150,000 clones; 84% are singletons. V lost 4 bases and J lost 4, with 14 bases in between. Germline CDR1 is SGHNT and CDR2 is YYREEE (reference sequence). This CDR3 comprises 15 residues. The chain couples TRBV5-4 to TRBJ2-2; D possibly corresponds to TRBD1 (6 bases). This TCR was recovered from a man between 40 and 49 years old who had recovered from COVID-19. The sequenced sample was PBMCs or T cells enriched from blood (not recorded which). DNA for the CDR3: TGTGCCAGCAGCGGGCCAATGGACAGCACCGGGGAGCTGTTTTTT. Amino acids: CASSGPMDSTGELFF.